These 15 T cell receptor beta chains share one sample of origin, sequenced in a study of human T cells and chemical hapten exposure. Stated time point: pre-sensitization, week 0. Treatment described: therapeutic diphenylcyclopropenone sensitization with weekly scalp DPC. TCRdb ran MiXCR on the RACE reads and lists one entry per CDR3 protein. The table has about 98,000 distinct CDR3 sequences, more than 10% seen once. Material: whole blood, obtained in connection with sensitization to the hapten diphenylcyclopropenone (DPC). These receptors all come from a woman aged 55-75 years with alopecia areata. Some clones in this sample may be carry-over from other donors' samples.

Many counts were recorded for this clonotype. The chain is built from TRBV6-6 and TRBJ2-1; no clear D. Germline V gives CDR1 MNHNY, CDR2 SVGAGI (reference sequence). The V gene lost 0 bases and the J gene lost 4 bases, with 7 bases spanning the gap. CDR3 length: 14 residues. CDR3 DNA sequence: TGTGCCAGCAGTTACTCCGCGGTATACAATGAGCAGTTCTTC. Translating gives CASSYSAVYNEQFF.

There are a few counts of this clonotype. The rearrangement links TRBV20-1 to TRBJ2-3, with D unresolved. Germline V gives CDR1 DFQATT, CDR2 SNEGSKA (reference sequence). There are 15 residues in the CDR3. Trimming cost V 0 bases and J 6 bases, with 16 bases left between them. The CDR3 sequence: CSARDPASSGDTQYF. Here the CDR3 DNA reads TGCAGTGCTAGAGATCCCGCCAGTTCAGGCGATACGCAGTATTTT.

This clonotype showed up many times. The chain couples TRBV3-1 to TRBJ1-2; unclear D gene. CDR1 and CDR2 from the germline V gene are LGHDT and YNNKEL (reference sequence). V gave up 1 base and J gave up 8 bases, with 11 bases separating them. CDR3 length: 13 amino acids. As DNA, the CDR3 is TGTGCCAGCAGCCAAGTGTCACACGAGGGCTACACCTTC. It translates to CASSQVSHEGYTF.

In this sample, this clonotype turned up a few times. V is TRBV7-3 and J is TRBJ1-1; a possible D gene is TRBD1 (6 bases). The germline V gene encodes CDR1 SGHTA and CDR2 FQGTGA. The CDR3 is 13 amino acids. V dropped 3 bases and J dropped 8 bases, with 13 bases sitting between them. CDR3 DNA: TGTGCCAGCAGCTTTCAGGGGCAGGGGGAAGCTTTCTTT. Its protein product is CASSFQGQGEAFF.

This clonotype was seen ten or more times. The chain is built from TRBV2 and TRBJ2-1; D may be TRBD2 (6 bases). The germline gives CDR1 SNHLY, CDR2 FYNNEI. This CDR3 region has 14 residues. Trimming stripped 6 bases from V and 0 bases from J, with 9 bases between. For the CDR3, the DNA is TGTGCCAGCAGACGGGGGAGCTCCTACAATGAGCAGTTCTTC. It translates to CASRRGSSYNEQFF.

This clonotype was seen at least ten times. The chain links TRBV7-6 to TRBJ2-7, with a weak D call TRBD2 (6 bases). V dropped 1 base and J dropped 2 bases, with 15 bases sitting between them. Germline-derived CDR1 and CDR2 are SGHVS and FNYEAQ. The CDR3 is 16 residues long. The DNA of the CDR3 is TGTGCCAGCAGCTTAGTTGGCGGGGACGCTCCCTACGAGCAGTACTTC. The encoded protein is CASSLVGGDAPYEQYF.

This clonotype came up a few times. The rearrangement joins TRBV29-1 to TRBJ2-3; D is ambiguous. The CDR3 spans 14 residues. Deletions cut 4 bases from V and 4 bases from J, with 15 bases between. Germline assignment: CDR1 SQVTM and CDR2 ANQGSEA. The CDR3 sequence: CSVVNLRPSDTQYF. The DNA for the CDR3 is TGCAGCGTTGTGAACCTTCGCCCGTCAGATACGCAGTATTTT.

This clonotype was observed many times. V is TRBV7-9 and J is TRBJ1-2, with a possible D match to TRBD1 (6 bases). The CDR3 sequence is 14 residues long. The V end lost 1 base, the J end lost 2 bases, and 8 bases lay between the germline ends. Per the germline V gene, CDR1 is SEHNR and CDR2 is FQNEAQ (reference sequence). CDR3 sequence reads: CASSLGDRNYGYTF. The CDR3 DNA reads TGTGCCAGCAGCTTAGGCGACAGGAACTATGGCTACACCTTC. The full variable domain, with the rest looked up from reference TRBV7-9 and TRBJ1-2, is DTGVSQNPRHKITKRGQNVTFRCDPISEHNRLYWYRQTLGQGPEFLTYFQNEAQLEKSRLLSDRFSAERPKGSFSTLEIQRTEQGDSAMYLCASSLGDRNYGYTFGSGTRLTVV.

This chain uses TRBV20-1 with TRBJ2-5; perhaps TRBD2 as D (5 bases). V lost 3 bases to trimming and J lost 3 bases, with 14 bases between them. The germline gives CDR1 DFQATT, CDR2 SNEGSKA (reference sequence). This CDR3 comprises 14 residues. The CDR3 protein is CSARWRAGKETQYF. The CDR3, as DNA: TGCAGTGCTAGGTGGCGGGCCGGTAAAGAGACCCAGTACTTC.

This clonotype turned up a few times. The rearrangement links TRBV14 to TRBJ2-1; D ambiguous. CDR1 and CDR2 from the germline V gene are SGHDN and FVKESK. Trimming stripped 2 bases from V and 9 bases from J, with 14 bases between. This CDR3 spans 14 amino acids. CDR3 sequence reads: CASSQTASHTEQFF. The CDR3 coding sequence is TGTGCCAGCAGCCAAACAGCATCTCATACTGAGCAGTTCTTC.

The sample holds many counts of this clonotype. The chain uses TRBV4-1 and TRBJ2-5; D is ambiguous. Germline V gene sequence: CDR1 MGHRA, CDR2 YSYEKL. The CDR3 spans 13 residues. The ends were cut back, 0 bases at V and 6 bases at J, with 8 bases in the middle. The CDR3 nucleotides read TGCGCCAGCAGCCAAGATAATGGGCAGACCCAGTACTTC. Translated, it gives CASSQDNGQTQYF.

This clonotype was detected only a few times. Its ends do not fully match the called genes, so a read error is possible. J is TRBJ1-1 and V is TRBV7-6; possible D gene TRBD1, 6 bases. The CDR3 contains 15 residues. Germline V gene lookup returns CDR1 SGHVS and CDR2 FNYEAQ. Here the CDR3 DNA reads TGTGCCAGCAGCACCACAGGGACTGCTACCACTGAAGCCTTCTTT. Translation gives CASSTTGTATTEAFF.

This clonotype has a count of ten or more. The rearrangement uses TRBV6-2 or TRBV6-3 and TRBJ2-1, with 9 bases matching TRBD2. The germline CDR1 and CDR2 sequences are MNHEY and SVGEGT. This CDR3 has 13 residues. Unmatched junction bases numbered 5, after V lost 2 bases and J lost 12 bases. CDR3 DNA sequence: TGTGCCAGCAGTTACCTCGCGGGGGGGTGGCAGTTCTTC. Residues: CASSYLAGGWQFF.

This clonotype was counted many times. The chain joins TRBV12-3 or TRBV12-4 to TRBJ2-1, with TRBD2 identical over 11 bases. The CDR3 consists of 18 residues. The junction had 17 bases not matched to a gene; V was cut back by 7 bases and J by 6 bases. CDR3 in amino acids: CASTRQGIAGGRSNEQFF. CDR3 nucleotides: TGTGCCAGCACTAGACAGGGGATAGCGGGGGGGCGGTCCAATGAGCAGTTCTTC.

The rearrangement joins TRBV6-1 to TRBJ2-5; D gene ambiguous. Germline V gives CDR1 MNHNS, CDR2 SASEGT. V lost 2 bases, J lost 4 bases, and 23 bases lay in between. The CDR3 consists of 18 residues. The CDR3 here is CASSEMVKPGPGGETQYF. CDR3 DNA sequence: TGTGCCAGCAGTGAAATGGTGAAACCGGGCCCTGGCGGAGAGACCCAGTACTTC.